Described below is a single TCR beta chain sequence and its context. Its antigen is not identified. The sample comes from a study of regulatory T cells in long-lasting Graves disease. Building the TCR beta libraries relied on iRepertoire HTBI primers, and CDR3 regions underwent Arm-PCR. TCRdb analysed the multiplex PCR reads with MiXCR anew, one entry per CDR3 protein. The repertoire holds 450,000 to 600,000 distinct CDR3 sequences, with about 13% as singletons. General study points: Accuracy could have been hurt by small sample size.

As for time point: newly diagnosed GD, antithyroid drugs for less than 3 months. PBMCs were the source of the RNA used for TCR sequencing. Approximately 9.6-milliliter peripheral blood samples went into EDTA tubes. These data also formed part of another study, on T cells in Graves' hyperthyroidism and ophthalmopathy.

This clonotype originated in a man under 40 with Graves disease. The specimen comprised peripheral blood mononuclear cells (PBMCs), sampled at new diagnosis, from a patient treated with antithyroid drugs.

The CDR3 DNA follows: TGCAGTGCTACCGGAGCTAACAATGAGCAGTTCTTC. Encoded protein: CSATGANNEQFF. This chain connects TRBV20-1 to TRBJ2-1; D remains unclear. Germline CDR1 is DFQATT and CDR2 is SNEGSKA (reference sequence). The CDR3 extends over 12 amino acids. Trimming removed 4 bases from V and 5 bases from J, with 9 bases in between.